This record covers a single TCR beta chain. Its target is not known. This entry belongs to a study of blood T cells in healthy people across ages. Study-level findings and limits: With age, beta diversity per million T cells declined roughly linearly, significantly by 40.

A second PCR of roughly 6 to 12 cycles used a sample-barcoded 5' primer and a J-beta primer mix. TCRdb reanalysed the 5' RACE reads using MiXCR and keeps one entry per CDR3 protein. The sample records about 1.6 million distinct CDR3 sequences, about 35% being singletons. Sequencing was carried out using blood. This clonotype originated in a woman younger than 45 in good health.

CDR3 nucleotides: TGTGCCAGCAGCCAGACAGGGGCGCGAGCTGGGGGGGAGCAGTACTTC. Translation: CASSQTGARAGGEQYF. The chain carries TRBV4-2 and TRBJ2-5, with D maybe TRBD1 (8 bases). Germline V lookup: CDR1 LGHNA, CDR2 YNFKEQ. This CDR3 spans 16 amino acids. V gave up 3 bases and J gave up 11 bases, with 25 bases separating them.